Listed here are 7 T cell receptor beta chains from one sample, sequenced in a study of blood T cell repertoires in COVID-19. Sequencing used immunoSEQ multiplex PCR; TCRdb keeps in-frame clones, though not all of them. The table includes 93,000 or so clones, around 89% detected once. Sequencing used peripheral blood. Receptor source: a woman aged 60-75 years with acute or convalescent COVID-19.

The V gene is TRBV7-8, the J gene TRBJ1-5, with D possibly TRBD1 on 5 matching bases. V was trimmed by 1 base and J by 1 base, leaving 17 bases between them. CDR1 SGHVS and CDR2 FQNEAQ come from the germline V gene. The CDR3 runs 18 residues. CDR3 amino acids: CASSLVAQAGVSNQPQHF. The CDR3 DNA reads as TGTGCCAGCAGCTTAGTAGCCCAGGCGGGGGTAAGCAATCAGCCCCAGCATTTT.

V usage is TRBV2 and J usage is TRBJ1-5, with no clear D. The CDR3 has 16 amino acids. V was cut by 3 bases and J by 0 bases, with 12 bases left in between. CDR1 SNHLY and CDR2 FYNNEI come from the germline V gene. The CDR3 DNA follows: TGTGCCAGCAGTGATAGAAGAGCCACTAGCAATCAGCCCCAGCATTTT. This gives the protein CASSDRRATSNQPQHF.

The chain couples TRBV5-4 to TRBJ2-2; D might be TRBD2 (6 bases). V was pared by 0 bases and J by 6 bases, with 9 bases between. Germline V gene data show CDR1 as SGHNT and CDR2 as YYREEE (reference sequence). There are 14 residues in the CDR3. The CDR3 loop reads CASSLGGVAGELFF. The CDR3 region has the DNA TGTGCCAGCAGCTTGGGGGGGGTGGCCGGGGAGCTGTTTTTT.

The chain is built from TRBV5-4 and TRBJ2-3; D remains unclear. V lost 0 bases and J 4 bases, leaving 12 bases between the germline ends. Germline lookup yields CDR1 SGHNT and CDR2 YYREEE (reference sequence). The CDR3 contains 15 residues. The CDR3 loop reads CASSLGALVADTQYF. The DNA of the CDR3 is TGTGCCAGCAGCTTGGGGGCCTTAGTAGCAGATACGCAGTATTTT.

This chain connects TRBV27 to TRBJ2-5; 9 positions match TRBD2. V was pared by 4 bases and J by 5 bases, with 5 bases of the junction left unmatched. Germline V gene lookup returns CDR1 MNHEY and CDR2 SMNVEV (reference sequence). This CDR3 is 14 amino acids long. The CDR3 loop reads CASSSGTSWETQYF. The CDR3 bases are TGTGCCAGCAGTTCCGGGACTAGCTGGGAGACCCAGTACTTC.

The V and J genes are TRBV9 and TRBJ2-2, with 8 nucleotides matching TRBD1. J gave up 0 bases and V 3 bases, and 1 base lay outside the gene matches. Germline CDR1 and CDR2: SGDLS and YYNGEE. This CDR3 is built from 15 residues. The CDR3 loop is CASSAGQANTGELFF. In nucleotides, the CDR3 is TGTGCCAGCAGCGCGGGACAGGCGAACACCGGGGAGCTGTTTTTT. The complete variable domain, with remaining parts taken from reference TRBV9 and TRBJ2-2, reads DSGVTQTPKHLITATGQRVTLRCSPRSGDLSVYWYQQSLDQGLQFLIQYYNGEERAKGNILERFSAQQFPDLHSELNLSSLELGDSALYFCASSAGQANTGELFFGEGSRLTVL.

This chain uses TRBV6-1 with TRBJ1-5; D ambiguous. V was shortened by 2 bases and J by 3 bases, with 5 bases between the two germline ends. The CDR3 has 13 amino acids. Germline V lookup: CDR1 MNHNS, CDR2 SASEGT. The CDR3 sequence is CASSEHSNQPQHF. CDR3 nucleotide sequence: TGTGCCAGCAGTGAACACTCCAATCAGCCCCAGCATTTT.